A selection of T cell receptor beta chains follows, all from one sample in a study of radiotherapy plus CTLA-4 blockade in lung cancer. Profiled with immunoSEQ multiplex PCR; TCRdb holds only in-frame clones, not every one. Seen here are 24,000 or so clones, about two thirds observed once, and the top ten hold 3.2%. The sample in question was peripheral blood, obtained from a patient treated with radiotherapy plus ipilimumab. Receptors were obtained from a human donor with non-small cell lung cancer whose response to radiotherapy plus ipilimumab could not be evaluated. Each CDR3 is given with its conserved first and last residue. The D gene is left open where the match is weak. A clone size is listed for some rows: how often the clone was seen (once, few, many), or a class if it is expanded.

abundance	v_gene	d_gene	j_gene	CDR3nt	CDR3aa
.	TRBV10-2	TRBD2	TRBJ2-1	TGCGCCAGCAGTGTAACTAGCGGGAGTAGGAATGAGCAGTTCTTC	CASSVTSGSRNEQFF
once	TRBV11-2	.	TRBJ2-4	TGTGCCAGCAGCCCCCGCACCGGAGGGATCGCCAAAAACATTCAGTACTTC	CASSPRTGGIAKNIQYF
.	TRBV6-5	TRBD1	TRBJ2-3	TGTGCCAGCAGTAAAGACAGGGGCAGCACAGATACGCAGTATTTT	CASSKDRGSTDTQYF
.	TRBV5-1	.	TRBJ1-1	TGCGCCAGCAGCCGTACTCTACAGGTTAACACTGAAGCTTTCTTT	CASSRTLQVNTEAFF
.	TRBV5-4	.	TRBJ2-3	TGTGCCAGCAGCACTCTGGGAGCCGTGTCAGATACGCAGTATTTT	CASSTLGAVSDTQYF
.	TRBV10-3	.	TRBJ1-2	TGTGCCGCATCCCCCGCGTCCGGGAGCTACACCTTC	CAASPASGSYTF
.	TRBV9	TRBD1	TRBJ1-6	TGTGCCAGCAGCCCGGGACAGGGCAAAAATTCACCCCTCCACTTT	CASSPGQGKNSPLHF
few	TRBV19	.	TRBJ2-2	TGTGCCAGTACTAGCCGGGACACCCCCAACACCGGGGAGCTGTTTTTT	CASTSRDTPNTGELFF
.	TRBV5-1	.	TRBJ2-5	TGCGCCAGCAGCTTGGATAGCCAGGGGGAGACCCAGTACTTC	CASSLDSQGETQYF
.	TRBV5-1	TRBD2	TRBJ2-2	TGCGCCAGCAGCTTCGCTAGCGGAGACACCGGGGAGCTGTTTTTT	CASSFASGDTGELFF
few	TRBV30	.	TRBJ2-1	TGTGCCTGGACTGGAGGCCTCGTGGACAATGAGCAGTTCTTC	CAWTGGLVDNEQFF
.	TRBV27	TRBD2	TRBJ2-7	TGTGCCAGCAGTCCGGGGACTAGAATCTACGAGCAGTACTTC	CASSPGTRIYEQYF
.	TRBV30	TRBD1	TRBJ2-5	TGTGCCTGGACTCCCGGGACAGGGATGACAGAGACCCAGTACTTC	CAWTPGTGMTETQYF
.	TRBV6-5	.	TRBJ2-7	TGTGCCAGCAGTTACTCCTGGGGGCTCGAGCAGTACTTC	CASSYSWGLEQYF
.	TRBV7-9	.	TRBJ2-7	TGTGCCAGCAGCGTCGGTGGGGCTATCTACGAGCAGTACTTC	CASSVGGAIYEQYF
.	TRBV6-5	TRBD1	TRBJ2-3	TGTGCCAGCAGTTACTCACAGGGGGCTACAGATACGCAGTATTTT	CASSYSQGATDTQYF
few	TRBV20-1	TRBD1	TRBJ2-7	TGCAGTGCAATTGACAGGGTCAACCCGTACTTC	CSAIDRVNPYF
.	TRBV30	TRBD2	TRBJ2-2	TGTGCCTTAGGACTAGCGGGAGCGTCCGGGGAGCTGTTTTTT	CALGLAGASGELFF
.	TRBV4-1	.	TRBJ2-1	TGCGCCAGCAGCCAAGATAATTCAGGGGTAGATTACCACAATGAGCAGTTCTTC	CASSQDNSGVDYHNEQFF
.	TRBV5-1	.	TRBJ2-5	TGCGCCAGCAGCTACGGGACGCCCGGGGGACAAGAGACCCAGTACTTC	CASSYGTPGGQETQYF
.	TRBV5-1	TRBD1	TRBJ2-1	TGCGCCAGTAGCCCCCGGACAGGGGGCGCGGATGAGCAGTTCTTC	CASSPRTGGADEQFF
few	TRBV10-2	TRBD1	TRBJ2-7	TGCGCCAGCAGTGGGCGGATAGGACAGGGCTACTACGAGCAGTACTTC	CASSGRIGQGYYEQYF
.	TRBV7-9	TRBD2	TRBJ2-7	TGTGCCAGCAGCTTAACCTGGACTAGCGGGAGCGAGCAGTACTTC	CASSLTWTSGSEQYF
few	TRBV18	TRBD1	TRBJ1-1	TGTGCCAGCAATGACAGGGCCACTGAAGCTTTCTTT	CASNDRATEAFF
once	TRBV5-1	.	TRBJ1-4	TGCGCCAGCAGCTTGGGTAGGGGCGACGGTGAAAAACTGTTTTTT	CASSLGRGDGEKLFF
.	TRBV5-1	.	TRBJ2-2	TGCGCCAGCAGCTTCTCAAACGTAGGGGGGGGGTCCGGGGAGCTGTTTTTT	CASSFSNVGGGSGELFF
.	TRBV4-2	TRBD1	TRBJ1-2	TGTGCCAGCAGCCAAGTCCCCAGGACAGGGGGTAACTATGGCTACACCTTC	CASSQVPRTGGNYGYTF
.	TRBV7-9	TRBD2	TRBJ2-1	TGTGCCAGCAGCGCGACAGGACTAGCGTCCTACAATGAGCAGTTCTTC	CASSATGLASYNEQFF
.	TRBV7-2	.	TRBJ2-1	TGTGCCAGCAGCTTTGGAGTAGCCTACAATGAGCAGTTCTTC	CASSFGVAYNEQFF
.	TRBV6-4	TRBD2	TRBJ2-2	TGTGCCAGCAGTGATTACCCTAGCGGGACCGGGGAGCTGTTTTTT	CASSDYPSGTGELFF
few	TRBV5-4	.	TRBJ1-2	TGTGCCAGCAGCTTGCGCGGGGGGCTAGACTATGGCTACACCTTC	CASSLRGGLDYGYTF
.	TRBV18	TRBD1	TRBJ1-5	TGTGCCAGCTCACCAGGGACAGGGGGCCAGCCCCAGCATTTT	CASSPGTGGQPQHF
.	TRBV18	TRBD1	TRBJ1-5	TGTGCCAGCTCGCAGGGGGGCGGTCAGCCCCAGCATTTT	CASSQGGGQPQHF
.	TRBV28	.	TRBJ1-3	TGTGCCAGCAGGTTACTCTCTGGAAACACCATATATTTT	CASRLLSGNTIYF
.	TRBV30	TRBD1	TRBJ1-1	TGTGCCCGGACAGGGGGCGCGCTGGACACTGAAGCTTTCTTT	CARTGGALDTEAFF
.	TRBV5-1	.	TRBJ2-3	TGCGCCAGCAGCCCCAGCCTAGCTGATACGCAGTATTTT	CASSPSLADTQYF
.	TRBV9	TRBD1	TRBJ2-5	TGTGCCAGCAGCGTAGATGGACAGGGTAGGGAGACCCAGTACTTC	CASSVDGQGRETQYF
.	TRBV2	.	TRBJ2-5	TGTGCCAGCAGTGAAGCGCAGGAGACCCAGTACTTC	CASSEAQETQYF
.	TRBV10-2	TRBD2	TRBJ2-7	TGCGCCAGCAGTGAGTCGACTCTCCAGCGGGAGGCGGTAAAGCAGTACTTC	CASSESTLQREAVKQYF
.	TRBV29-1	TRBD1	TRBJ2-7	TGCAGCGTCCGTTACAGGGGAGCCTTCGAGCAGTACTTC	CSVRYRGAFEQYF